The 8 T cell receptor beta chains below all came from one sample that was sequenced in a study of control samples from healthy donors and cancer patients. The protocol was immunoSEQ multiplex PCR, while the TCRdb copy is restricted to in-frame clones and leaves out a portion. This table has about 94,000 clones, 90% appearing once. The sample consisted of blood. The source of these receptors is a young woman in good health.

This chain links TRBV24-1 with TRBJ2-1, with 7 bases matching TRBD2. This CDR3 has 15 residues. Germline CDR1 KGHDR, CDR2 SFDVKD. J gave up 2 bases and V 4 bases, and 4 bases lay outside the gene matches. This chain's CDR3 is CATSERLAPYNEQFF. As DNA, the CDR3 is TGTGCCACCAGTGAGAGACTAGCACCCTACAATGAGCAGTTCTTC.

This clone is a singleton in its sample. The chain uses TRBV7-3 and TRBJ2-7; D not resolved. The germline V and J ends were trimmed by 1 base and 3 bases, with 16 bases remaining between them. CDR3 length: 16 residues. Germline V gene sequence: CDR1 SGHTA, CDR2 FQGTGA. CDR3 DNA: TGTGCCAGCAGCTTAAAGCCGCCAGATTTCGACTACGAGCAGTACTTC. Its protein product is CASSLKPPDFDYEQYF.

The chain joins TRBV21-1 to TRBJ1-6; the listed D gene, TRBD1, was not tested against the DNA. TRBV21-1 is termed a pseudogene. This CDR3 region has 14 residues. The chain's CDR3 is CASSPWDSNSPLHF. The CDR3 bases are TGTGCCAGCAGCCCATGGGACAGTAATTCACCCCTCCACTTT.

The chain has TRBV2 and TRBJ1-5; TRBD1 might be the D (6 bases). The germline CDR1 and CDR2 sequences are SNHLY and FYNNEI. The CDR3 is 15 amino acids. Trimming took 8 bases from V and 2 from J, leaving 16 bases between them. The CDR3 coding sequence is TGTGCCAGCGGGAGGGGGACGTATGGCAATCAGCCCCAGCATTTT. Amino acids: CASGRGTYGNQPQHF.

This clone was seen a few times. The chain recombines TRBV18 with TRBJ2-3, with 13 bases fitting TRBD2. V gave up 3 bases and J gave up 4 bases; unmatched junction bases: 4. The CDR3 has 16 amino acids. Germline loops: CDR1 KGHSH, CDR2 LQKENI. As DNA, the CDR3 is TGTGCCAGCTCACCGAAAACTAGCGGGGGGGCAGATACGCAGTATTTT. Residues: CASSPKTSGGADTQYF.

The chain combines TRBV19 with TRBJ1-1; perhaps TRBD1 as D (5 bases). V lost 1 base and J lost 2, with 8 bases in between. Germline values: CDR1 LNHDA, CDR2 SQIVND (reference sequence). The CDR3 contains 14 residues. CDR3 protein: CASSIVGQNTEAFF. Here the CDR3 DNA reads TGTGCCAGTAGTATAGTCGGACAAAACACTGAAGCTTTCTTT. Using reference TRBV19 and TRBJ1-1 for the parts outside the CDR3, the full variable domain is DGGITQSPKYLFRKEGQNVTLSCEQNLNHDAMYWYRQDPGQGLRLIYYSQIVNDFQKGDIAEGYSVSREKKESFPLTVTSAQKNPTAFYLCASSIVGQNTEAFFGQGTRLTVV.

The chain carries TRBV5-6 and TRBJ2-5; TRBD2 matches at 10 bases. Per the germline V gene, CDR1 is SGHDT and CDR2 is YYEEEE. This CDR3 contains 16 residues. J gave up 1 base and V 4 bases, and 7 bases lay outside the gene matches. The CDR3 sequence: CASSPTGTSAQETQYF. CDR3 DNA sequence: TGTGCCAGCAGCCCTACCGGGACTAGCGCCCAAGAGACCCAGTACTTC.

The chain joins TRBV28 to TRBJ2-5; TRBD1 is a possible D gene (6 bases). CDR1 MDHEN and CDR2 SYDVKM come from the germline V gene. The CDR3 has 13 amino acids. V shed 7 bases and J shed 4 bases, with 13 bases lying between them. The DNA for the CDR3 is TGTGCCAGCAATGACAGGACGGGAGAGACCCAGTACTTC. Its protein product is CASNDRTGETQYF.